This TCR beta chain was identified in a study of blood T cells in healthy people across ages. Turning to this clonotype: Its antigen is unidentified.

Then a second PCR, running about 7 to 11 cycles, was carried out with a sample-barcoded 5' primer and a J-beta primer mix. TCRdb fed the 5' RACE reads into MiXCR, producing one record per CDR3 protein. The sample contains some 750,000 distinct CDR3 sequences, around a fifth of which appear only once. Study findings and constraints: Older individuals had lower TCR beta diversity per million T cells (the decline was roughly linear). In the absence of known donor CMV status, changes in expanded clonotypes were possibly confounded.

The authors isolated at least 6.5 million PBMCs per sample. The CDR3 runs to 18 residues. Per the germline V gene, CDR1 is LGHDT and CDR2 is YNNKEL (reference sequence). The J gene is TRBJ2-1, the V gene TRBV3-1, with TRBD2 identical over 11 bases. TRBJ2-5 matches the DNA end more closely, so the J call is doubtful. Source material: blood. This clonotype was obtained from a man aged 65 to 79 in good health. The CDR3 nucleotides are TGTGCCAGCAGCCAAGGTGGAGCTAGCGGGGGGCGGCTCGAGACCCAGTACTTC. Translating gives CASSQGGASGGRLETQYF.